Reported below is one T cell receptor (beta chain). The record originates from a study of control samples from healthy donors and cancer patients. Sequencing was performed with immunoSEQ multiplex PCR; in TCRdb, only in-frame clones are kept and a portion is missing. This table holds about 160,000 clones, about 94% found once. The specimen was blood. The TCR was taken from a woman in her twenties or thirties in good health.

The chain's CDR3 is CASSLTGGTDTQYF. The CDR3 DNA reads TGTGCCAGCAGTTTAACGGGGGGCACAGATACGCAGTATTTT. The V gene is TRBV28, the J gene TRBJ2-3; tentatively, D is TRBD2 (6 bases). Trimming removed 2 bases from V and 1 base from J, with 7 bases in between. CDR3 length: 14 residues. The germline CDR1 and CDR2 sequences are MDHEN and SYDVKM.